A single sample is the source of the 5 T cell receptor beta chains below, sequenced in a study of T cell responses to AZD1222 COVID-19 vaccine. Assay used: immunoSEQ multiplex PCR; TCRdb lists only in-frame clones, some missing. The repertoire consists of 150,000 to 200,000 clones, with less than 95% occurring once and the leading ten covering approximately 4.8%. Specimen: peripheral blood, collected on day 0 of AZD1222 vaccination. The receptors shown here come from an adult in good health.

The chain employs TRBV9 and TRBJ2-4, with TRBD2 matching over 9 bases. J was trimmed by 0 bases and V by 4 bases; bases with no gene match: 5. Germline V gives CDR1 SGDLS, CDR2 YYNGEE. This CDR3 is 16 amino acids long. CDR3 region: CASSFSGGLAKNIQYF. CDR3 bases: TGTGCCAGCAGCTTTAGCGGGGGTCTAGCCAAAAACATTCAGTACTTC.

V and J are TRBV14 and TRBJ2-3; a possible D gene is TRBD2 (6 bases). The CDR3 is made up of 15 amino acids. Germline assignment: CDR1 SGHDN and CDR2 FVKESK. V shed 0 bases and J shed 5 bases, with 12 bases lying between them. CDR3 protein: CASSQDLTGVDTQYF. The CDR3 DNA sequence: TGTGCCAGCAGCCAAGATCTTACGGGAGTAGATACGCAGTATTTT.

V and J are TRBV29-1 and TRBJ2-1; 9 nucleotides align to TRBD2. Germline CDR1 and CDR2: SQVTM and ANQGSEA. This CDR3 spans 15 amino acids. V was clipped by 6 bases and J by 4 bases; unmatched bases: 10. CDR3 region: CSVPPGLARYNEQFF. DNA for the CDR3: TGCAGCGTCCCCCCGGGACTAGCTAGATACAATGAGCAGTTCTTC.

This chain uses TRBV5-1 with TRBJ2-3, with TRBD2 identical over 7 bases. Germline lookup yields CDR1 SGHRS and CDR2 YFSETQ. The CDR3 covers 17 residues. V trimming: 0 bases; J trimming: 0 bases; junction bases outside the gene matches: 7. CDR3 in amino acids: CASSLGGLTTSTDTQYF. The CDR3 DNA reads TGCGCCAGCAGCTTGGGGGGACTAACAACTAGCACAGATACGCAGTATTTT.

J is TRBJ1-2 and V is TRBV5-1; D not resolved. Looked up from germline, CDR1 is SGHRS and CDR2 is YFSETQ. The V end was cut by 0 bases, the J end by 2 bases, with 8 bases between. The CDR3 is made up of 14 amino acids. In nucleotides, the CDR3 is TGCGCCAGCAGCTTGGGCGGGGAGAACTATGGCTACACCTTC. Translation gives CASSLGGENYGYTF.